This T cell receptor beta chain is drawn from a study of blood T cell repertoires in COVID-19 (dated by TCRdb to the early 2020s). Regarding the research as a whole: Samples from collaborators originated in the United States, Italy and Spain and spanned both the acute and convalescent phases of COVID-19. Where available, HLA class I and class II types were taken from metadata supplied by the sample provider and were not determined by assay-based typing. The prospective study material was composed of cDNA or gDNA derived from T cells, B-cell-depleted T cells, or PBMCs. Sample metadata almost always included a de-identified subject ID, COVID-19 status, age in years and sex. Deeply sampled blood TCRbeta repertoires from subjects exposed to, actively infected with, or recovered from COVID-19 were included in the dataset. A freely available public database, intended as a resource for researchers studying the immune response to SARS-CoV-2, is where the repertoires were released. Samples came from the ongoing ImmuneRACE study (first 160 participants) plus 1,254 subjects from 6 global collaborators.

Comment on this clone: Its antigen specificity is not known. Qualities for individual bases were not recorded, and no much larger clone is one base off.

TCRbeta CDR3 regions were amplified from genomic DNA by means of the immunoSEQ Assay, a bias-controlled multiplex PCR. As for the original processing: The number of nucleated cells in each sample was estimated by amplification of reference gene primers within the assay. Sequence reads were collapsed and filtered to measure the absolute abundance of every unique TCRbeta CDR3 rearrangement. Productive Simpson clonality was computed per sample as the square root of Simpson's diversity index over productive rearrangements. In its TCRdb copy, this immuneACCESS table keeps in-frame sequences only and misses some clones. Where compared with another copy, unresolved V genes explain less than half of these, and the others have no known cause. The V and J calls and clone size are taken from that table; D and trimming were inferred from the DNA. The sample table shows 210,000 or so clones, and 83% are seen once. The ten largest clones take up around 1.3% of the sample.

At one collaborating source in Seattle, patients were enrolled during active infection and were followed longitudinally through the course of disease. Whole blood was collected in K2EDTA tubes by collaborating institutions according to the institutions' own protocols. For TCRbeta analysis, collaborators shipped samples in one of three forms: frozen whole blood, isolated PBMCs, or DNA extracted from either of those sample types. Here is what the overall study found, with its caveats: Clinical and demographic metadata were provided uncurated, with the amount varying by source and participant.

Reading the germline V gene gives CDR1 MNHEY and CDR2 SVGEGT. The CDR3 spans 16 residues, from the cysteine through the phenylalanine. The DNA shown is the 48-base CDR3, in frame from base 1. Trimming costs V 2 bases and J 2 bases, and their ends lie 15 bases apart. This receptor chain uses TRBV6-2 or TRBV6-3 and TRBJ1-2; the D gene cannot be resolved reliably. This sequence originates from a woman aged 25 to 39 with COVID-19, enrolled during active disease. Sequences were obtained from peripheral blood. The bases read TGTGCCAGCAGTTACGCGGTGATCACACCAAACTATGGCTACACCTTC. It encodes CASSYAVITPNYGYTF.